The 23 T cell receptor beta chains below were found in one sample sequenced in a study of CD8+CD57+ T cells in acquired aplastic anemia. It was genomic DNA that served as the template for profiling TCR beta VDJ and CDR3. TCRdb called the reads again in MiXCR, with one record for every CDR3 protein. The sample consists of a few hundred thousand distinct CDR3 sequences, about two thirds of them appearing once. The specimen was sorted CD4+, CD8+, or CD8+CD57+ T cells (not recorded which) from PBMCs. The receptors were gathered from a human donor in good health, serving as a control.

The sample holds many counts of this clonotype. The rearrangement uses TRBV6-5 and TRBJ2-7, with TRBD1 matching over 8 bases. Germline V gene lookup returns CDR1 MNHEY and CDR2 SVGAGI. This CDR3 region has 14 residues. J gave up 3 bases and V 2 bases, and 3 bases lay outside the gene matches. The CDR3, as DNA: TGTGCCAGCAGTTACACAGGGGGTGTCTACGAGCAGTACTTC. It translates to CASSYTGGVYEQYF.

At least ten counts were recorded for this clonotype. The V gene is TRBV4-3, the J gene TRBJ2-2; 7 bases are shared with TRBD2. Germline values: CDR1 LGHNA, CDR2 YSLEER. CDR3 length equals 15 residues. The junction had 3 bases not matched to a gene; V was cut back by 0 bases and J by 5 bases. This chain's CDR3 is CASSQESGGTGELFF. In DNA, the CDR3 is TGCGCCAGCAGCCAAGAGTCGGGGGGTACCGGGGAGCTGTTTTTT.

CDR3 in DNA: TGTGCCAGCAGCGGTTCGGGAGGCCACAAGCAGTACTTC. This translates into CASSGSGGHKQYF. The chain carries TRBV7-3 and TRBJ2-7, with 7 nucleotides matching TRBD2. The germline V gene has CDR1 SGHTA and CDR2 FQGTGA. Trimming at V came to 5 bases and at J to 8 bases, leaving 9 bases not matched to a gene. The CDR3 sequence is 13 residues long.

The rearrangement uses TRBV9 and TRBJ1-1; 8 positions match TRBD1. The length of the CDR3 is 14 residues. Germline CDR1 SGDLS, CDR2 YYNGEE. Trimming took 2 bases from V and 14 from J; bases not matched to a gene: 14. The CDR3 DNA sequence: TGTGCCAGCAGCGTGTCGGGACAGGTCTACGAGCAGTTCTTT. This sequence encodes CASSVSGQVYEQFF. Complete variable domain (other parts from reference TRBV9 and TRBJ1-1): DSGVTQTPKHLITATGQRVTLRCSPRSGDLSVYWYQQSLDQGLQFLIQYYNGEERAKGNILERFSAQQFPDLHSELNLSSLELGDSALYFCASSVSGQVYEQFFGQGTRLTVV.

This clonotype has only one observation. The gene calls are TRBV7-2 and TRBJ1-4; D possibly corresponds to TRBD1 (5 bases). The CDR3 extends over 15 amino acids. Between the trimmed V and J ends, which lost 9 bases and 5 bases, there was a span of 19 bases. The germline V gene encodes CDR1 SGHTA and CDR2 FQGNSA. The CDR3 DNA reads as TGTGCCAGTAGTAGATACAGGTCTCCGAATGAAAAACTGTTTTTT. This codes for CASSRYRSPNEKLFF.

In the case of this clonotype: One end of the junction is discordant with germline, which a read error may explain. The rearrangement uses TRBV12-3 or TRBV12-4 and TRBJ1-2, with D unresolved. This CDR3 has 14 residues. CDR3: CASGLEGRFYGYTF. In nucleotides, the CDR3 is TGCGCCAGTGGTTTGGAGGGCAGATTCTATGGCTACACCTTC.

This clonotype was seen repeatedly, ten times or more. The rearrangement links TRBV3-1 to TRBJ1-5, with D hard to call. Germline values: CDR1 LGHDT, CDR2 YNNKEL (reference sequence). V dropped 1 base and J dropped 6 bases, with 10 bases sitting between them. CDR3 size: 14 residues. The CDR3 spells CASSQVVDGQPQHF. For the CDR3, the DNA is TGTGCCAGCAGCCAAGTAGTAGATGGTCAGCCCCAGCATTTT.

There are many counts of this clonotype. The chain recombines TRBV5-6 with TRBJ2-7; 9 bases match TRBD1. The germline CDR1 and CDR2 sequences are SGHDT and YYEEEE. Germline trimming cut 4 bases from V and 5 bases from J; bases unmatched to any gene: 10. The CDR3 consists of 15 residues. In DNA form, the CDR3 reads TGTGCCAGCAGCCCGCCGGGACAGGGAACCCACGAGCAGTACTTC. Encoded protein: CASSPPGQGTHEQYF.

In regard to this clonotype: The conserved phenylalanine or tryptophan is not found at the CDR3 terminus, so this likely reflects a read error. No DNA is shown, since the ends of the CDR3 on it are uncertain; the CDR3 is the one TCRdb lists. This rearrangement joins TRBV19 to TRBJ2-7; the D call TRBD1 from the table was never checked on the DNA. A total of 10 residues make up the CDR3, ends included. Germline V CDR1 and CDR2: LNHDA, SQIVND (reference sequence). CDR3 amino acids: CASGAGAQDL.

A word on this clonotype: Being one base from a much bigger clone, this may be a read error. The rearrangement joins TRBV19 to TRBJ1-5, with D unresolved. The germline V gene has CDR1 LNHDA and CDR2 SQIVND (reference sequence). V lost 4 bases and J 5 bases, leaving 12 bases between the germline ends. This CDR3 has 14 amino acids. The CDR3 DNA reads TGTGCCAGTAGTACGGACGCTTCAGATCAGCCCCAGCATTTT. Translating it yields CASSTDASDQPQHF.

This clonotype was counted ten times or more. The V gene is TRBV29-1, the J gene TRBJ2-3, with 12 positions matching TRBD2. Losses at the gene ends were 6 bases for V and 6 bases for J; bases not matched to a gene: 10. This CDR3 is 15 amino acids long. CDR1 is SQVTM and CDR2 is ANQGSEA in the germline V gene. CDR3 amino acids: CSVRTSGAPPDTQYF. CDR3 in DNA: TGCAGCGTCAGGACTAGCGGGGCCCCCCCCGATACGCAGTATTTT.

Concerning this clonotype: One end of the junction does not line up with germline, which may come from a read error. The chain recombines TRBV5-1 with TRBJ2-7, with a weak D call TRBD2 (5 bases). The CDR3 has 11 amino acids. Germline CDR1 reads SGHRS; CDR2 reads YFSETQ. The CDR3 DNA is TGTGCCAGCAGCCCCGACTACGAGCGCTCCTTC. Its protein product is CASSPDYERSF.

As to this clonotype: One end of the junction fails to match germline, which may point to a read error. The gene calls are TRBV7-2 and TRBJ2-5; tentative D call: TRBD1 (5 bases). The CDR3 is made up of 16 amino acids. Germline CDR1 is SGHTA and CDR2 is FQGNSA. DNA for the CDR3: TGTGCCAGCAGCTTAGCCCTCTCCAGGGCCTTCGAGACGCAGTACTTC. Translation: CASSLALSRAFETQYF.

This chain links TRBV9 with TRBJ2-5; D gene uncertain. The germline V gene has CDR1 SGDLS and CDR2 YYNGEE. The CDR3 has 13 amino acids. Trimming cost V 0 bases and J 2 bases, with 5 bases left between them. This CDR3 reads CASSVARQETQYF. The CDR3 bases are TGTGCCAGCAGCGTAGCTCGGCAAGAGACCCAGTACTTC. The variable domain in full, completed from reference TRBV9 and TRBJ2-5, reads DSGVTQTPKHLITATGQRVTLRCSPRSGDLSVYWYQQSLDQGLQFLIQYYNGEERAKGNILERFSAQQFPDLHSELNLSSLELGDSALYFCASSVARQETQYFGPGTRLLVL.

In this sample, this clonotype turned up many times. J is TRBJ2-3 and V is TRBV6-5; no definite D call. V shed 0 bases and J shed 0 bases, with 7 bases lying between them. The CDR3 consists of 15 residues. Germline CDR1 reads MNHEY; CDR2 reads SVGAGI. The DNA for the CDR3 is TGTGCCAGCAGTTACTCAGGGCTAAGCACAGATACGCAGTATTTT. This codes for CASSYSGLSTDTQYF.

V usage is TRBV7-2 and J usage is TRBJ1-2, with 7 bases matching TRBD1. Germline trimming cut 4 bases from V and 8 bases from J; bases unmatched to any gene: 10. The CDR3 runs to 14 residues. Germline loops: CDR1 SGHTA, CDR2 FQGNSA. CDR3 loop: CASSSTGLGLGYTF. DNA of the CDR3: TGTGCCAGCAGCTCGACAGGGTTGGGTTTGGGCTACACCTTC.

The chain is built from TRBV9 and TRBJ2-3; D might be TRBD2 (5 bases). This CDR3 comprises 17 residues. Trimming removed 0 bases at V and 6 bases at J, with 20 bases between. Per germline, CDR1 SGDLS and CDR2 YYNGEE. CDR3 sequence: CASSVGLGDAYNDTQYF. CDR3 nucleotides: TGTGCCAGCAGCGTAGGATTGGGAGACGCCTACAATGATACGCAGTATTTT.

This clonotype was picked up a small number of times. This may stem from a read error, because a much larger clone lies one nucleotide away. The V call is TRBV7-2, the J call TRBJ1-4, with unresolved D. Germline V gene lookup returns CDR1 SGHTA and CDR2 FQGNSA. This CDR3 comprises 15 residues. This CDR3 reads CASSPQDGSGERLFF. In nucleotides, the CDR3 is TGTGCCAGCAGCCCCCAGGATGGGTCTGGGGAAAGACTGTTTTTT.

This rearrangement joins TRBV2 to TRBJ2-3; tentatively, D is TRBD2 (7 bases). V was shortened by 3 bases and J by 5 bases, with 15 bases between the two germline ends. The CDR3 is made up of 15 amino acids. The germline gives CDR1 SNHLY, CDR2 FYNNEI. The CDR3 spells CASSDIVGGRDTQYF. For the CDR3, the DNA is TGTGCCAGCAGTGATATAGTGGGGGGGCGAGATACGCAGTATTTT.

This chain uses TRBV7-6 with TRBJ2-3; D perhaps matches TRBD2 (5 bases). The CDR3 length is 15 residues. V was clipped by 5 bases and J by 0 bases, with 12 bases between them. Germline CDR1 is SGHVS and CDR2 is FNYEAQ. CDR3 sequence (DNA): TGTGCCAGCAGCCCGGCCAGCGGAAGCACAGATACGCAGTATTTT. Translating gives CASSPASGSTDTQYF.

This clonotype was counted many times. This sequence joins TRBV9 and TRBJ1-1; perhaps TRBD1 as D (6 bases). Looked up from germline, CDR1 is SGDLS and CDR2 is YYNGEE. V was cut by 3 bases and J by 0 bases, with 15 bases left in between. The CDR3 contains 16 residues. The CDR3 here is CASSGATQGVNTEAFF. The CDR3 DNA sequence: TGTGCCAGCAGCGGCGCTACACAGGGCGTGAACACTGAAGCTTTCTTT.

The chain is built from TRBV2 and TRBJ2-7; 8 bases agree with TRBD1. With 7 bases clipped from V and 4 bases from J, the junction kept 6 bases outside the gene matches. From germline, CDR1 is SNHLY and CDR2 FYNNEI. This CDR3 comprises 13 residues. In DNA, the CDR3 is TGTGCCAGCACTAGGACAGGGTTGTACGAGCAGTACTTC. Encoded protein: CASTRTGLYEQYF.

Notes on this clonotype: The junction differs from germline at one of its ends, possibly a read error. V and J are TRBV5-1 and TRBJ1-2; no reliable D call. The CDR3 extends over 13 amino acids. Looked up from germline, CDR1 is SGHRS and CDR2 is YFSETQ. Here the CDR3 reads CASSYGNTNGYTF. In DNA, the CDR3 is TGTGCCAGCAGTTACGGGAATACCAATGGCTACACCTTC.